What follows are 32 T cell receptor beta chains derived from one specimen sequenced in a study of cytomegalovirus exposure and HLA in healthy donors. PCR amplification relied on 60 Vbeta primers (plus 13 Jbeta primers). Method: immunoSEQ multiplex PCR; TCRdb's copy keeps in-frame clones and lacks some. The table lists around 160,000 clones, about 80% of them singletons. Sequencing input: PBMCs. The source of these receptors is a man in his fifties or sixties in good health and CMV-seropositive.

J is TRBJ2-2 and V is TRBV6-1; maybe TRBD1 (5 bases). CDR1 is MNHNS, CDR2 SASEGT, per germline. V dropped 2 bases and J dropped 4 bases, with 14 bases sitting between them. The CDR3 consists of 16 residues. DNA for the CDR3: TGTGCCAGCAGTGAACTAAGGGGTCAGGTCACCGGGGAGCTGTTTTTT. It is translated as CASSELRGQVTGELFF.

This rearrangement joins TRBV28 to TRBJ2-1, with TRBD2 identical over 7 bases. The length of the CDR3 is 16 residues. Per germline, CDR1 MDHEN and CDR2 SYDVKM. Losses at the gene ends were 4 bases for V and 8 bases for J; bases not matched to a gene: 14. CDR3 sequence reads: CASSSISGLPSDEQFF. The CDR3 DNA sequence: TGTGCCAGCAGTTCCATCTCGGGACTACCCAGCGATGAGCAGTTCTTC.

The rearrangement uses TRBV7-8 and TRBJ2-7; 13 bases are shared with TRBD2. This CDR3 is 19 amino acids long. After removal of 5 bases from V and 0 bases from J, the junction contained 13 bases not matched to a gene. From germline, CDR1 is SGHVS and CDR2 FQNEAQ. The DNA of the CDR3 is TGTGCCAGCAGCCTCACAACCACTAGCGGGGGGGCCAGCTCCTACGAGCAGTACTTC. Translated, it gives CASSLTTTSGGASSYEQYF.

This clone showed up just once. The chain's CDR3 is CASGTGGNQPQHF. The CDR3 nucleotides are TGTGCCAGTGGAACCGGGGGCAATCAGCCCCAGCATTTT. This sequence joins TRBV6-5 and TRBJ1-5; D uncertain. CDR3 size: 13 residues. V lost 9 bases and J 2 bases, leaving 11 bases between the germline ends. Germline V gene data show CDR1 as MNHEY and CDR2 as SVGAGI.

The rearrangement joins TRBV27 to TRBJ2-5; a weak D match, TRBD2 (7 bases). The CDR3 covers 13 residues. The V and J ends lost 5 bases and 5 bases respectively, with 12 bases between them. Germline CDR1 is MNHEY and CDR2 is SMNVEV (reference sequence). The CDR3 coding sequence is TGTGCCAGCAGTGAGGGGAGGGGGGAGACCCAGTACTTC. Protein product: CASSEGRGETQYF.

The V call is TRBV7-9, the J call TRBJ1-2, with D perhaps matching TRBD1 (6 bases). CDR1 is SEHNR, CDR2 FQNEAQ, per germline (reference sequence). The CDR3 contains 14 residues. The V end lost 5 bases, the J end lost 1 base, and 11 bases lay between the germline ends. Here the CDR3 DNA reads TGTGCCAGCAGCGGACGGACAGATAACTATGGCTACACCTTC. It codes for CASSGRTDNYGYTF.

The V gene is TRBV28, the J gene TRBJ2-2; 10 bases fit TRBD1. From germline, CDR1 is MDHEN and CDR2 SYDVKM. After removal of 6 bases from V and 7 bases from J, the junction contained 11 bases not matched to a gene. There are 16 residues in the CDR3. In DNA, the CDR3 is TGTGCCAGCAGGAAACTAGGGACAGGGGTGTTCGGGGAGCTGTTTTTT. This encodes CASRKLGTGVFGELFF.

This chain connects TRBV6-1 to TRBJ1-1; a weak D match, TRBD1 (5 bases). From germline, CDR1 is MNHNS and CDR2 SASEGT. The CDR3 has 15 residues. V lost 6 bases and J lost 1, with 15 bases in between. The CDR3 bases are TGTGCCAGCAGCAATTCAGGGTTTACGAACACTGAAGCTTTCTTT. Its translation is CASSNSGFTNTEAFF.

Comment on this clone: It is likely a read error, because the conserved phenylalanine at the end of the CDR3 is missing. V usage is TRBV28 and J usage is TRBJ2-7; 8 nucleotides line up with TRBD1. Per germline, CDR1 MDHEN and CDR2 SYDVKM. This CDR3 contains 13 residues. The trim removed 9 bases at V and 2 bases at J, leaving 6 bases unmatched. The CDR3 here is CASTDRGTYEQYL. The CDR3 DNA is TGTGCCAGTACCGACAGGGGTACCTACGAGCAGTACCTC.

The chain couples TRBV27 to TRBJ2-7; TRBD1 matches at 7 bases. The germline V gene has CDR1 MNHEY and CDR2 SMNVEV (reference sequence). Unmatched junction bases numbered 4, after V lost 2 bases and J lost 3 bases. The CDR3 consists of 14 residues. The chain's CDR3 is CASSLAGGYYEQYF. Written as DNA, the CDR3 is TGTGCCAGCAGTTTAGCAGGGGGATACTACGAGCAGTACTTC.

The chain couples TRBV2 to TRBJ2-5; 10 positions match TRBD2. This CDR3 spans 16 amino acids. Germline loops: CDR1 SNHLY, CDR2 FYNNEI. V lost 2 bases, J lost 4 bases, and 7 bases stayed unmatched. The CDR3 region has the DNA TGTGCCAGCAGTGAACAGCGGGGGGGCAGGGGAGAGACCCAGTACTTC. Its protein is CASSEQRGGRGETQYF.

The chain carries TRBV5-6 and TRBJ2-7; the D gene is possibly TRBD2 (6 bases). The CDR3 has 14 amino acids. Per germline, CDR1 SGHDT and CDR2 YYEEEE. V gave up 0 bases and J gave up 3 bases, with 10 bases separating them. This CDR3 is CASSLGGVFYEQYV. CDR3 nucleotide sequence: TGTGCCAGCAGCTTGGGGGGGGTTTTCTACGAGCAGTACGTC.

This clone has only a few counts. This rearrangement joins TRBV5-4 to TRBJ2-3; TRBD2 agrees at 10 bases. Per the germline V gene, CDR1 is SGHNT and CDR2 is YYREEE (reference sequence). Trimming removed 0 bases from V and 2 bases from J; junction bases left unmatched: 3. The CDR3 has 16 amino acids. The chain's CDR3 is CASSLGSGGTTDTQYF. In DNA form, the CDR3 reads TGTGCCAGCAGCTTGGGTAGCGGGGGGACCACAGATACGCAGTATTTT.

This clone has a handful of counts. V usage is TRBV5-4 and J usage is TRBJ1-2; D not resolved. This CDR3 is built from 14 residues. V lost 0 bases, J lost 2 bases, and 8 bases lay in between. The germline CDR1 and CDR2 sequences are SGHNT and YYREEE (reference sequence). This chain's CDR3 is CASSLAGVNYGYTF. Written as DNA, the CDR3 is TGTGCCAGCAGCTTGGCCGGGGTCAACTATGGCTACACCTTC.

The chain links TRBV7-2 to TRBJ1-1; D is unclear. CDR1 and CDR2 from the germline V gene are SGHTA and FQGNSA. V shed 4 bases and J shed 6 bases, with 12 bases lying between them. CDR3 length: 13 residues. The CDR3 DNA reads TGTGCCAGCAGCTCAGACGTCCGGGCTGAAGCTTTCTTT. Translating gives CASSSDVRAEAFF.

The chain carries TRBV9 and TRBJ1-4; weak D call: TRBD1 (5 bases). The CDR3 contains 14 residues. Trimming left V 2 bases short and J 2 bases short, with 7 bases between. Germline V gene sequence: CDR1 SGDLS, CDR2 YYNGEE. The CDR3 bases are TGTGCCAGCAGCGTGGGGCCGACTAATGAAAAACTGTTTTTT. It encodes CASSVGPTNEKLFF.

This rearrangement joins TRBV7-2 to TRBJ1-2, with D unclear. This CDR3 is built from 14 residues. V was shortened by 6 bases and J by 12 bases, with 23 bases between the two germline ends. Looked up from germline, CDR1 is SGHTA and CDR2 is FQGNSA. CDR3 residues: CASSYNAPRWEDTF. In DNA form, the CDR3 reads TGTGCCAGCAGTTACAATGCCCCAAGGTGGGAGGACACCTTC. Variable domain in full (rest from reference TRBV7-2 and TRBJ1-2): GAGVSQSPSNKVTEKGKDVELRCDPISGHTALYWYRQSLGQGLEFLIYFQGNSAPDKSGLPSDRFSAERTGGSVSTLTIQRTQQEDSAVYLCASSYNAPRWEDTFGSGTRLTVV.

This chain uses TRBV4-2 with TRBJ2-5, with a weak D call TRBD2 (5 bases). Deletions cut 4 bases from V and 9 bases from J, with 15 bases between. This CDR3 has 13 amino acids. Germline values: CDR1 LGHNA, CDR2 YNFKEQ. CDR3 DNA sequence: TGTGCCAGCAGCCCCGAGGCGGGCGAGGCCCAGTACTTC. Translated: CASSPEAGEAQYF.

The chain joins TRBV5-5 to TRBJ1-5; D is uncertain. Germline-derived CDR1 and CDR2 are SGHKS and YYEKEE (reference sequence). V gave up 3 bases and J gave up 4 bases, with 17 bases separating them. CDR3 size: 16 residues. The CDR3 nucleotides are TGTGCCAGCAGCTCCCACCCGGACGGGGTAAATCAGCCCCAGCATTTT. It yields the protein CASSSHPDGVNQPQHF.

This clone showed up just a few times. J is TRBJ1-2 and V is TRBV6-5; D uncertain. CDR1 is MNHEY and CDR2 is SVGAGI in the germline V gene. The CDR3 is 13 residues long. V gave up 6 bases and J gave up 2 bases, with 10 bases separating them. The CDR3 reads CASRPTINYGYTF. CDR3 DNA: TGTGCCAGCAGGCCGACTATAAACTATGGCTACACCTTC.

The chain uses TRBV5-1 and TRBJ2-7, with TRBD1 identical over 9 bases. Losses at the gene ends were 4 bases for V and 2 bases for J; bases not matched to a gene: 10. The germline V gene has CDR1 SGHRS and CDR2 YFSETQ. CDR3 length: 16 residues. CDR3 coding DNA: TGCGCCAGCAGCATGGGACAGGGAGTCAGAGCCTACGAGCAGTACTTC. It codes for CASSMGQGVRAYEQYF.

The chain joins TRBV7-2 to TRBJ2-7; 10 bases align to TRBD2. The CDR3 is 16 amino acids. Germline lookup yields CDR1 SGHTA and CDR2 FQGNSA. The V segment lost 4 bases and the J segment 3 bases; nucleotides outside the gene matches: 9. CDR3 in DNA: TGTGCCAGCAGCTCTCATACTAGCGGGGACTTCTACGAGCAGTACTTC. This gives the protein CASSSHTSGDFYEQYF.

With respect to this clone: A read error may account for a junction end that differs from germline. CDR3 nucleotides: TGTGCCAGCAGCTTGACTCGACAGGCTATGGAATTT. Amino acid sequence: CASSLTRQAMEF. V gene TRBV5-6 combines with J gene TRBJ1-1, with D possibly TRBD1 on 6 matching bases. The CDR3 has 12 amino acids. Germline-derived CDR1 and CDR2 are SGHDT and YYEEEE. Together with reference TRBV5-6 and TRBJ1-1, the CDR3 gives the full variable domain: DAGVTQSPTHLIKTRGQQVTLRCSPKSGHDTVSWYQQALGQGPQFIFQYYEEEERQRGNFPDRFSGHQFPNYSSELNVNALLLGDSALYLCASSLTRQAMEFGQGTRLTVV.

The chain couples TRBV4-2 to TRBJ2-1; 9 positions match TRBD2. The CDR3 consists of 15 residues. CDR1 is LGHNA, CDR2 YNFKEQ, per germline. V was clipped by 4 bases and J by 8 bases; unmatched bases: 9. CDR3 in amino acids: CASSPRGGRLDEQFF. DNA of the CDR3: TGTGCCAGCAGCCCGCGGGGGGGCCGATTGGATGAGCAGTTCTTC.

This chain joins TRBV30 and TRBJ2-3, with D possibly matching TRBD2 (6 bases). With 3 bases removed from V and 6 bases from J, the gap between germline ends came to 13 bases. The CDR3 is 13 amino acids. CDR1 is GTSNPN and CDR2 is SVGIG in the germline V gene (reference sequence). CDR3 sequence: CAWSLAPADTQYF. As DNA, the CDR3 is TGTGCCTGGAGCCTAGCGCCTGCGGATACGCAGTATTTT. Using reference TRBV30 and TRBJ2-3 for the parts outside the CDR3, the full variable domain is SQTIHQWPATLVQPVGSPLSLECTVEGTSNPNLYWYRQAAGRGLQLLFYSVGIGQISSEVPQNLSASRPQDRQFILSSKKLLLSDSGFYLCAWSLAPADTQYFGPGTRLTVL.

The rearrangement uses TRBV9 and TRBJ1-1; 8 bases fit TRBD1. Germline V gene lookup returns CDR1 SGDLS and CDR2 YYNGEE. This CDR3 contains 15 residues. The V segment lost 4 bases and the J segment 1 base; nucleotides outside the gene matches: 6. DNA for the CDR3: TGTGCCAGCAGCCCCGGGGACAGGCCGAACACTGAAGCTTTCTTT. Residues: CASSPGDRPNTEAFF.

The rearrangement joins TRBV30 to TRBJ2-3; 12 nucleotides match TRBD2. V shed 4 bases, J shed 0 bases, and the junction held 2 bases outside the gene matches. The CDR3 is 15 residues long. Germline V lookup: CDR1 GTSNPN, CDR2 SVGIG (reference sequence). The CDR3 nucleotides are TGTGCCTGGATCGGGACTAGCGGGAGCACAGATACGCAGTATTTT. Translation: CAWIGTSGSTDTQYF.

This clone was counted a single time. The genes are TRBV5-1 and TRBJ2-7, with D possibly matching TRBD2 (6 bases). Trimming pared 1 base from V and 5 bases from J, leaving 22 bases between. The CDR3 covers 17 residues. Germline CDR1 reads SGHRS; CDR2 reads YFSETQ. The DNA of the CDR3 is TGCGCCAGCAGCTTGAAATCCGGGACTGGCGTGAGGAACGAGCAGTACTTC. It is translated as CASSLKSGTGVRNEQYF.

The V gene is TRBV7-9, the J gene TRBJ2-2; D gene ambiguous. This CDR3 is built from 14 residues. The germline gives CDR1 SEHNR, CDR2 FQNEAQ (reference sequence). V lost 1 base to trimming and J lost 6 bases, with 9 bases between them. In DNA form, the CDR3 reads TGTGCCAGCAGCTTAGTGTCGGTCGCCGGGGAGCTGTTTTTT. As protein: CASSLVSVAGELFF.

The chain is built from TRBV5-5 and TRBJ2-7, with 10 positions matching TRBD1. Germline V CDR1 and CDR2: SGHKS, YYEKEE (reference sequence). The junction had 5 bases not matched to a gene; V was cut back by 2 bases and J by 3 bases. CDR3 length equals 15 residues. The CDR3 DNA reads TGTGCCAGCAGCTTTGAGGACAGGGGGTTCTACGAGCAGTACGTC. Its protein product is CASSFEDRGFYEQYV.

This clone is a singleton in its sample. V gene TRBV28 combines with J gene TRBJ2-1, with 12 bases matching TRBD2. V trimming: 4 bases; J trimming: 4 bases; junction bases outside the gene matches: 17. This CDR3 is 20 amino acids long. Per germline, CDR1 MDHEN and CDR2 SYDVKM. The DNA of the CDR3 is TGTGCCAGCAGTTCTTTTGGAGCCCTAGCGGGGGGGCTTGGATACAATGAGCAGTTCTTC. Translation gives CASSSFGALAGGLGYNEQFF.

Only one count was recorded for this clone. V usage is TRBV11-1 and J usage is TRBJ2-5, with TRBD1 matching 10 bases. The tail of the sequence fits TRBJ2-7 better, so the J call may be wrong. The CDR3 has 14 amino acids. Looked up from germline, CDR1 is SGHAT and CDR2 is FQDESV (reference sequence). CDR3 protein: CASSLWTGGYEQYF. In DNA, the CDR3 is TGTGCCAGCAGCCTGTGGACAGGGGGCTACGAGCAGTACTTC.